The 21 T cell receptor beta chains reported below all come from one sample, sequenced in a study of relationships among human T cell subsets. The T cell receptor alpha and beta CDR3 regions were amplified from mRNA by semiquantitative ARM-PCR. Tagged nested gene-specific primers were used first, then communal superprimers amplified exponentially. TCRdb re-called the multiplex PCR reads through MiXCR, storing one row per CDR3 protein. The top ten hold around half of the sample, which has 7,000 to 9,500 distinct CDR3 sequences, 70% seen once. Naive plus transitional T cells were isolated with anti-CD45RA microbeads from pooled CD4+ and CD8+ T cells. Sequenced sample: naive and transitional (CD45RA+) T cells sorted from blood. These receptor sequences come from a man in his forties in good health.

This clonotype is medium-sized in the sample. The chain employs TRBV29-1 and TRBJ2-3; TRBD1 matches 7 bases. The CDR3 is made up of 15 amino acids. Trimming took 0 bases from V and 2 from J; bases not matched to a gene: 5. Germline CDR1 reads SQVTM; CDR2 reads ANQGSEA. In DNA form, the CDR3 reads TGCAGCGTTGAAGATCCGGGACAGCTCACAGATACGCAGTATTTT. It yields the protein CSVEDPGQLTDTQYF.

This chain connects TRBV5-1 to TRBJ1-1; D is ambiguous. The CDR3 totals 15 residues. Between the trimmed V and J ends, which lost 6 bases and 1 base, there was a span of 16 bases. Germline loops: CDR1 SGHRS, CDR2 YFSETQ. This CDR3 reads CASNTGRARNTEAFF. CDR3 DNA sequence: TGCGCCAGCAACACCGGGAGGGCTCGGAACACTGAAGCTTTCTTT.

The chain couples TRBV28 to TRBJ2-1; a weak D match, TRBD2 (6 bases). The CDR3 has 12 amino acids. Germline CDR1 and CDR2: MDHEN and SYDVKM. V lost 8 bases and J lost 8, with 13 bases in between. The CDR3 DNA sequence: TGTGCCAGCGGGCGGGGAGTGGATGAGCAGTTCTTC. This codes for CASGRGVDEQFF. Combining the CDR3 with reference TRBV28 and TRBJ2-1 gives the whole variable domain DVKVTQSSRYLVKRTGEKVFLECVQDMDHENMFWYRQDPGLGLRLIYFSYDVKMKEKGDIPEGYSVSREKKERFSLILESASTNQTSMYLCASGRGVDEQFFGPGTRLTVL.

J is TRBJ1-1 and V is TRBV10-3; the D gene is possibly TRBD1 (6 bases). Per the germline V gene, CDR1 is ENHRY and CDR2 is SYGVKD. The CDR3 has 14 amino acids. Trimming took 2 bases from V and 7 from J, leaving 14 bases between them. Here the CDR3 DNA reads TGTGCCATCAGTGAGGCAGGGGAGTTTGGTGAAGCTTTCTTT. Amino acids: CAISEAGEFGEAFF.

This clonotype came up a few times. The V and J genes are TRBV13 and TRBJ2-3; a possible D gene is TRBD2 (6 bases). The V gene lost 2 bases and the J gene lost 7 bases, with 13 bases spanning the gap. Germline values: CDR1 PRHDT, CDR2 FYEKMQ (reference sequence). The CDR3 extends over 14 amino acids. The CDR3 coding sequence is TGTGCCAGCAGCTTATATGCTGGCGGGAATACGCAGTATTTT. Translation gives CASSLYAGGNTQYF.

A few counts support this clonotype. The chain has TRBV29-1 and TRBJ2-7; D perhaps matches TRBD2 (5 bases). Germline V gives CDR1 SQVTM, CDR2 ANQGSEA. V lost 5 bases to trimming and J lost 2 bases, with 13 bases between them. The CDR3 length is 13 residues. CDR3 coding DNA: TGCAGCGTTCTGCGGGCTTCTACCTACGAGCAGTACTTC. Protein: CSVLRASTYEQYF.

The chain has TRBV4-1 and TRBJ1-5; D is unresolved. V was trimmed by 1 base and J by 5 bases, leaving 6 bases between them. Germline CDR1 is MGHRA and CDR2 is YSYEKL. This CDR3 spans 13 amino acids. This chain's CDR3 is CASSQGRYQPQHF. The CDR3 bases are TGCGCCAGCAGCCAAGGGCGCTATCAGCCCCAGCATTTT.

This clonotype has more than one count but fewer than ten. The chain combines TRBV11-2 with TRBJ2-6; the D is unclear. CDR1 and CDR2 (germline): SGHAT, FQNNGV. CDR3 length: 15 residues. Trimming removed 7 bases at V and 2 bases at J, with 12 bases between. In nucleotides, the CDR3 is TGTGCCAGCACTTCTACTTCTACTGGGGCCAACGTCCTGACTTTC. Translation gives CASTSTSTGANVLTF.

The chain links TRBV28 to TRBJ2-5; possibly TRBD1 for D (7 bases). CDR1 MDHEN and CDR2 SYDVKM come from the germline V gene. Trimming removed 9 bases at V and 4 bases at J, with 21 bases between. This CDR3 region has 15 residues. The CDR3 reads CASWDRGRDGETQYF. The DNA of the CDR3 is TGTGCCAGTTGGGATAGGGGGCGGGATGGAGAGACCCAGTACTTC.

This chain links TRBV19 with TRBJ1-2, with D perhaps TRBD1 (5 bases). This CDR3 comprises 13 residues. V lost 4 bases and J lost 4, with 10 bases in between. CDR1 LNHDA and CDR2 SQIVND come from the germline V gene (reference sequence). This CDR3 is CASSTLGGYGYTF. In nucleotides, the CDR3 is TGTGCCAGTAGTACACTCGGGGGCTATGGCTACACCTTC.

V is TRBV2 and J is TRBJ2-1, with TRBD1 as a possible D gene (5 bases). Germline V gene lookup returns CDR1 SNHLY and CDR2 FYNNEI. This CDR3 is built from 15 residues. Trimming took 8 bases from V and 3 from J, leaving 17 bases between them. CDR3 amino acids: CASVKGKASYNEQFF. The CDR3 DNA follows: TGTGCCAGCGTCAAGGGGAAGGCAAGCTACAATGAGCAGTTCTTC.

The gene calls are TRBV7-9 and TRBJ2-1, with 11 bases lining up with TRBD2. V lost 6 bases and J lost 5; bases outside the gene matches: 6. The CDR3 runs 15 residues. Per germline, CDR1 SEHNR and CDR2 FQNEAQ (reference sequence). The CDR3 protein is CASSIAGGLDNEQFF. CDR3 nucleotide sequence: TGTGCCAGCAGTATAGCGGGAGGGCTCGACAATGAGCAGTTCTTC.

The gene calls are TRBV11-2 and TRBJ2-7; unclear D gene. The length of the CDR3 is 14 residues. Germline V gene lookup returns CDR1 SGHAT and CDR2 FQNNGV. The V and J ends lost 5 bases and 0 bases respectively, with 11 bases between them. CDR3 in amino acids: CASSQGPGSYEQYF. The CDR3 bases are TGTGCCAGCAGCCAAGGCCCGGGCTCCTACGAGCAGTACTTC.

This clonotype was counted a few times. The chain uses TRBV5-1 and TRBJ1-6; D might be TRBD1 (6 bases). In germline, CDR1 is SGHRS, CDR2 YFSETQ. CDR3 size: 13 residues. Trimming pared 5 bases from V and 7 bases from J, leaving 10 bases between. DNA of the CDR3: TGCGCCAGCAGAGGTCAGGGGAATTCACCCCTCCACTTT. This encodes CASRGQGNSPLHF. The full variable domain, completed using reference TRBV5-1 and TRBJ1-6, is KAGVTQTPRYLIKTRGQQVTLSCSPISGHRSVSWYQQTPGQGLQFLFEYFSETQRNKGNFPGRFSGRQFSNSRSEMNVSTLELGDSALYLCASRGQGNSPLHFGNGTRLTVT.

This clonotype was observed a handful of times. The chain links TRBV20-1 to TRBJ2-1; TRBD1 agrees at 10 bases. In germline, CDR1 is DFQATT, CDR2 SNEGSKA (reference sequence). CDR3 length: 15 amino acids. V was clipped by 3 bases and J by 8 bases; unmatched bases: 10. CDR3 region: CSARGDRGTIDEQFF. In DNA, the CDR3 is TGCAGTGCTAGGGGGGACAGGGGTACGATTGATGAGCAGTTCTTC.

V usage is TRBV18 and J usage is TRBJ2-1; 9 nucleotides align to TRBD2. The CDR3 contains 15 residues. Germline V gene lookup returns CDR1 KGHSH and CDR2 LQKENI. V dropped 3 bases and J dropped 0; count of bases not matched to a gene: 0. Written as DNA, the CDR3 is TGTGCCAGCTCACCGACTAGCGGCTCCTACAATGAGCAGTTCTTC. It translates to CASSPTSGSYNEQFF.

The chain links TRBV4-1 to TRBJ2-7; D perhaps matches TRBD1 (5 bases). The V end lost 3 bases, the J end lost 2 bases, and 11 bases lay between the germline ends. Germline V gives CDR1 MGHRA, CDR2 YSYEKL. The CDR3 loop spans 14 amino acids. CDR3: CASSQLQETYEQYF. Here the CDR3 DNA reads TGCGCCAGCAGCCAGTTACAGGAGACCTACGAGCAGTACTTC.

This clonotype was detected only once. This CDR3 is CAWSPPTIEQFF. In nucleotides, the CDR3 is TGTGCCTGGAGTCCCCCTACTATTGAGCAGTTCTTC. The chain uses TRBV30 and TRBJ2-1; D not certain. Germline CDR1 is GTSNPN and CDR2 is SVGIG (reference sequence). Trimming took off 2 bases at V and 9 bases at J, with 11 bases between the two ends. There are 12 residues in the CDR3.

This clonotype appeared a few times. This CDR3 is CASSQDRVGYNEQFF. For the CDR3, the DNA is TGTGCCAGTAGCCAGGACAGGGTGGGGTACAATGAGCAGTTCTTC. The rearrangement uses TRBV19 and TRBJ2-1; 8 bases agree with TRBD1. CDR1 is LNHDA, CDR2 SQIVND, per germline (reference sequence). V shed 6 bases and J 4 bases; nucleotides not matched to a gene: 8. The CDR3 is 15 residues long.

The CDR3 protein is CASSQVRGPEPQHF. CDR3 in DNA: TGCGCCAGCAGCCAAGTGAGGGGGCCTGAGCCCCAGCATTTT. This chain links TRBV4-1 with TRBJ1-5; 7 nucleotides align to TRBD1. From germline, CDR1 is MGHRA and CDR2 YSYEKL. The CDR3 is made up of 14 amino acids. V lost 1 base and J lost 8; bases outside the gene matches: 5.

The J gene is TRBJ2-1, the V gene TRBV7-6; 9 bases line up with TRBD1. The CDR3 runs to 15 residues. V dropped 3 bases and J dropped 9; count of bases not matched to a gene: 9. CDR1 and CDR2 (germline): SGHVS, FNYEAQ. Written as DNA, the CDR3 is TGTGCCAGCAGCTTGTCGGGACAGGGAGTTGCTGAGCAGTTCTTC. Amino acid sequence: CASSLSGQGVAEQFF.